The 28 T cell receptor beta chains listed next were all sequenced from one sample in a study of T cells after yellow fever vaccination (dated by TCRdb to the late 2010s). Library preparation employed 5' RACE. TCRdb shows the sequencer as Illumina HiSeq 2500. The public reads were run again by TCRdb, first through fastp at Q25 and then through MiXCR, and only productive beta chains were kept. Rows are combined by CDR3 protein, so each entry shows the most common genes and DNA. The sample table records some 670,000 distinct CDR3 sequences; approximately 13% of these occur just once. About 15% of the sample rests with the top ten. The treatment or condition label on this specimen signifies: live attenuated yellow fever vaccine strain. This specimen was PBMCs, taken on the day of the yellow fever booster vaccination. The receptors stem from a man younger than 40 who received the YFV17D yellow fever vaccine.

This clonotype was seen a handful of times. The rearrangement uses TRBV20-1 and TRBJ2-7; 8 nucleotides line up with TRBD2. Germline-derived CDR1 and CDR2 are DFQATT and SNEGSKA (reference sequence). Unmatched junction bases numbered 6, after V lost 2 bases and J lost 0 bases. This CDR3 contains 15 residues. The chain's CDR3 is CSARPIAGNSYEQYF. In nucleotides, the CDR3 is TGCAGTGCTAGACCCATAGCGGGGAACTCCTACGAGCAGTACTTC.

The sample holds a few counts of this clonotype. The chain has TRBV2 and TRBJ2-3; no definite D call. The germline V gene encodes CDR1 SNHLY and CDR2 FYNNEI. The CDR3 loop spans 14 amino acids. The ends were cut back, 3 bases at V and 0 bases at J, with 7 bases in the middle. The CDR3 sequence: CASSEDESTDTQYF. CDR3 nucleotide sequence: TGTGCCAGCAGTGAGGACGAGAGCACAGATACGCAGTATTTT.

This clonotype showed up many times. V gene TRBV5-1 combines with J gene TRBJ2-2; 8 bases match TRBD1. The germline V gene has CDR1 SGHRS and CDR2 YFSETQ. The CDR3 has 16 amino acids. V shed 0 bases, J shed 4 bases, and the junction held 5 bases outside the gene matches. The CDR3, as DNA: TGCGCCAGCAGCTTGGAACAGGGGGACATCACCGGGGAGCTGTTTTTT. As protein: CASSLEQGDITGELFF.

This clonotype has only a few counts. The chain has TRBV7-9 and TRBJ1-1; TRBD1 matches at 10 bases. This CDR3 is built from 16 residues. Germline lookup yields CDR1 SEHNR and CDR2 FQNEAQ (reference sequence). J lost 0 bases, V lost 6 bases, and 7 bases had no gene match. The CDR3 loop is CASSFGQGGMNTEAFF. CDR3 in DNA: TGTGCCAGCAGTTTCGGACAGGGGGGGATGAACACTGAAGCTTTCTTT.

The chain joins TRBV20-1 to TRBJ2-3; 11 bases map to TRBD1. The CDR3 totals 17 residues. Losses at the gene ends were 1 base for V and 0 bases for J; bases not matched to a gene: 6. Germline CDR1 reads DFQATT; CDR2 reads SNEGSKA (reference sequence). CDR3 loop: CSARAPDRGPSTDTQYF. CDR3 sequence (DNA): TGCAGTGCTAGAGCCCCGGACAGGGGGCCTAGCACAGATACGCAGTATTTT.

The V and J genes are TRBV6-5 and TRBJ2-5; D remains ambiguous. Germline CDR1 MNHEY, CDR2 SVGAGI. V was cut by 5 bases and J by 4 bases, with 5 bases left in between. This CDR3 region has 11 residues. CDR3 in amino acids: CASSTIETQYF. CDR3 DNA sequence: TGTGCCAGCAGTACAATAGAGACCCAGTACTTC.

This clonotype was counted at least ten times. The V gene is TRBV29-1, the J gene TRBJ1-1, with TRBD1 matching over 9 bases. J was trimmed by 8 bases and V by 6 bases; bases with no gene match: 4. Germline V gene lookup returns CDR1 SQVTM and CDR2 ANQGSEA. This CDR3 is 11 amino acids long. CDR3 nucleotides: TGCAGCGTGAAACAGGGGGCGGAAGCTTTCTTT. Its protein product is CSVKQGAEAFF.

This chain connects TRBV10-3 to TRBJ2-3; 8 nucleotides agree with TRBD2. J was trimmed by 3 bases and V by 8 bases; bases with no gene match: 4. CDR1 ENHRY and CDR2 SYGVKD come from the germline V gene. This CDR3 comprises 13 residues. Here the CDR3 reads CAIGAGGTDTQYF. The CDR3, as DNA: TGTGCCATCGGGGCGGGGGGAACAGATACGCAGTATTTT.

This clonotype was detected many times. The chain employs TRBV7-2 and TRBJ2-3; D remains ambiguous. Germline V gene sequence: CDR1 SGHTA, CDR2 FQGNSA. With 5 bases removed from V and 5 bases from J, the gap between germline ends came to 5 bases. CDR3 length: 11 amino acids. This CDR3 reads CASSPRDTQYF. Here the CDR3 DNA reads TGTGCCAGCAGCCCCCGAGATACGCAGTATTTT.

This clonotype was seen more than once but under ten times. V usage is TRBV6-5 and J usage is TRBJ2-1; the D gene is possibly TRBD2 (7 bases). The CDR3 is 14 amino acids. The V end lost 2 bases, the J end lost 5 bases, and 10 bases lay between the germline ends. Per germline, CDR1 MNHEY and CDR2 SVGAGI. CDR3 residues: CASSYGGGHNEQFF. The DNA for the CDR3 is TGTGCCAGCAGTTACGGCGGGGGCCACAATGAGCAGTTCTTC.

As regards this clonotype: At one boundary the junction diverges from the germline segment, which might be a read error. This rearrangement joins TRBV10-3 to TRBJ2-5; D gene unclear. Germline lookup yields CDR1 ENHRY and CDR2 SYGVKD. CDR3 length: 10 amino acids. The CDR3 loop is CAIGIEAQYF. DNA for the CDR3: TGTGCCATCGGAATAGAGGCCCAGTACTTC.

In its sample, this clonotype was seen a few times. The CDR3: CASSWGGAREQYF. The DNA of the CDR3 is TGTGCCAGCTCATGGGGTGGTGCGAGGGAGCAGTACTTC. The J gene is TRBJ2-7, the V gene TRBV19; D gene ambiguous. CDR1 and CDR2 from the germline V gene are LNHDA and SQIVND (reference sequence). This CDR3 contains 13 residues. Trimming took 9 bases from V and 7 from J, leaving 19 bases between them.

V and J are TRBV29-1 and TRBJ2-1, with 7 bases aligning to TRBD1. V trimming: 7 bases; J trimming: 5 bases; junction bases outside the gene matches: 8. Germline CDR1 reads SQVTM; CDR2 reads ANQGSEA. CDR3 length: 13 amino acids. The CDR3 loop is CSAGQIGDNEQFF. The CDR3 DNA reads as TGCAGCGCGGGACAGATCGGAGACAATGAGCAGTTCTTC.

This clonotype was picked up a small number of times. V gene TRBV20-1 combines with J gene TRBJ2-1, with 9 bases that match TRBD2. This CDR3 contains 16 residues. Germline loops: CDR1 DFQATT, CDR2 SNEGSKA (reference sequence). J was trimmed by 2 bases and V by 0 bases; bases with no gene match: 5. The CDR3 protein is CSARDVAGAAYNEQFF. DNA for the CDR3: TGCAGTGCTAGAGATGTAGCGGGAGCTGCCTACAATGAGCAGTTCTTC.

This clonotype appeared a single time. The CDR3, as DNA: TGCAGTGCTGATGGGACTAGCGTTTACGAGCAGTACTTC. Translated: CSADGTSVYEQYF. The V gene is TRBV20-1, the J gene TRBJ2-7, with TRBD2 identical over 10 bases. CDR1 DFQATT and CDR2 SNEGSKA come from the germline V gene (reference sequence). The trim removed 5 bases at V and 4 bases at J, leaving 5 bases unmatched. CDR3 size: 13 residues.

V gene TRBV15 combines with J gene TRBJ2-2; D is unresolved. CDR1 and CDR2 from the germline V gene are LNHNV and YYDKDF (reference sequence). V was trimmed by 1 base and J by 7 bases, leaving 10 bases between them. This CDR3 is 14 amino acids long. The CDR3 spells CATSRVGLDGELFF. In nucleotides, the CDR3 is TGTGCCACCAGCAGAGTAGGGCTTGACGGGGAGCTGTTTTTT.

This chain joins TRBV20-1 and TRBJ2-7, with D maybe TRBD2 (5 bases). The V gene lost 1 base and the J gene lost 3 bases, with 13 bases spanning the gap. The CDR3 runs to 14 residues. Germline CDR1 reads DFQATT; CDR2 reads SNEGSKA (reference sequence). The CDR3 here is CSARGGASSYEQYF. The CDR3 DNA reads as TGCAGTGCTAGAGGGGGAGCTAGCAGCTACGAGCAGTACTTC.

This chain links TRBV7-2 with TRBJ2-3, with 14 bases lining up with TRBD2. The CDR3 length is 17 residues. Trimming took 5 bases from V and 6 from J; bases not matched to a gene: 10. Germline V gives CDR1 SGHTA, CDR2 FQGNSA. The chain's CDR3 is CASSKSGLAGGSDTQYF. The CDR3 DNA reads as TGTGCCAGCAGCAAATCCGGACTAGCGGGAGGCAGCGATACGCAGTATTTT.

This clonotype was observed a few times. The V gene is TRBV20-1, the J gene TRBJ2-7, with a weak D call TRBD2 (6 bases). Germline CDR1 is DFQATT and CDR2 is SNEGSKA (reference sequence). With 6 bases removed from V and 5 bases from J, the gap between germline ends came to 20 bases. The CDR3 totals 14 residues. This CDR3 reads CSARRGSELDEQYF. In DNA, the CDR3 is TGCAGTGCCCGACGGGGGTCGGAGCTGGACGAGCAGTACTTC.

This clonotype appeared a few times. The V and J genes are TRBV4-3 and TRBJ2-2; D ambiguous. Germline assignment: CDR1 LGHNA and CDR2 YSLEER. This CDR3 has 14 residues. Trimming shortened V by 1 base and J by 1 base, and 4 bases separated the two germline ends. Here the CDR3 reads CASSQVQNTGELFF. The DNA of the CDR3 is TGCGCCAGCAGCCAAGTTCAGAACACCGGGGAGCTGTTTTTT.

This clonotype was found many times. J is TRBJ1-1 and V is TRBV10-3; D is unresolved. The length of the CDR3 is 14 residues. V was clipped by 3 bases and J by 1 base, with 9 bases between them. The germline gives CDR1 ENHRY, CDR2 SYGVKD. CDR3 nucleotide sequence: TGTGCCATCAGTGAAGGTACAGCGAACACTGAAGCTTTCTTT. Translation: CAISEGTANTEAFF.

A few counts support this clonotype. This chain joins TRBV7-6 and TRBJ1-2, with 8 bases matching TRBD1. In germline, CDR1 is SGHVS, CDR2 FNYEAQ. CDR3 length: 15 amino acids. The junction had 9 bases not matched to a gene; V was cut back by 5 bases and J by 4 bases. The CDR3 nucleotides read TGTGCCAGCAGCCCCCGACAGGGGTCGTTCTATGGCTACACCTTC. Its translation is CASSPRQGSFYGYTF. Supplemented by reference TRBV7-6 and TRBJ1-2, the full variable domain reads GAGVSQSPRYKVTKRGQDVALRCDPISGHVSLYWYRQALGQGPEFLTYFNYEAQQDKSGLPNDRFSAERPEGSISTLTIQRTEQRDSAMYRCASSPRQGSFYGYTFGSGTRLTVV.

This clonotype was seen only a few times. The chain carries TRBV4-3 and TRBJ2-5, with a tentative D call TRBD2 (5 bases). This CDR3 region has 13 residues. V was clipped by 4 bases and J by 5 bases, with 11 bases between them. CDR1 and CDR2 from the germline V gene are LGHNA and YSLEER. This CDR3 is CASSRNRRETQYF. In DNA form, the CDR3 reads TGCGCCAGCAGCCGCAACCGGAGGGAGACCCAGTACTTC.

This rearrangement joins TRBV7-9 to TRBJ1-4, with no clear D. The germline CDR1 and CDR2 sequences are SEHNR and FQNEAQ (reference sequence). The ends were cut back, 5 bases at V and 7 bases at J, with 5 bases in the middle. The CDR3 consists of 11 residues. The CDR3: CASSPIEKLFF. As DNA, the CDR3 is TGTGCCAGCAGCCCCATTGAAAAACTGTTTTTT.

This clonotype was detected only a few times. The chain has TRBV5-6 and TRBJ1-1; D is ambiguous. From germline, CDR1 is SGHDT and CDR2 YYEEEE. The CDR3 consists of 13 residues. Trimming left V 9 bases short and J 1 base short, with 13 bases between. This chain's CDR3 is CATKYGRNTEAFF. The CDR3 bases are TGTGCCACCAAATACGGGAGGAACACTGAAGCTTTCTTT.

This clonotype was counted between two and nine times. CDR3 in DNA: TGCGCCAGCAGTTTTGACAACGCCTACGAGCAGTACTTC. Its translation is CASSFDNAYEQYF. The chain links TRBV5-1 to TRBJ2-7; D unclear. Trimming left V 5 bases short and J 2 bases short, with 11 bases between. Germline assignment: CDR1 SGHRS and CDR2 YFSETQ. This CDR3 contains 13 residues.

The chain is built from TRBV6-5 and TRBJ2-4; maybe TRBD1 (5 bases). The germline V gene encodes CDR1 MNHEY and CDR2 SVGAGI. CDR3 length equals 15 residues. Between the trimmed V and J ends, which lost 4 bases and 3 bases, there was a span of 13 bases. The CDR3 sequence: CASSFKGLSKNIQYF. For the CDR3, the DNA is TGTGCCAGCAGTTTTAAGGGGTTAAGCAAAAACATTCAGTACTTC.

The CDR3: CATSDPLRGQGTTGELFF. The CDR3, as DNA: TGTGCCACCAGTGACCCATTACGAGGACAGGGCACAACAGGGGAGCTGTTTTTT. This rearrangement joins TRBV24-1 to TRBJ2-2; TRBD1 matches at 8 bases. After removal of 4 bases from V and 8 bases from J, the junction contained 17 bases not matched to a gene. Germline V lookup: CDR1 KGHDR, CDR2 SFDVKD. The CDR3 is made up of 18 amino acids.